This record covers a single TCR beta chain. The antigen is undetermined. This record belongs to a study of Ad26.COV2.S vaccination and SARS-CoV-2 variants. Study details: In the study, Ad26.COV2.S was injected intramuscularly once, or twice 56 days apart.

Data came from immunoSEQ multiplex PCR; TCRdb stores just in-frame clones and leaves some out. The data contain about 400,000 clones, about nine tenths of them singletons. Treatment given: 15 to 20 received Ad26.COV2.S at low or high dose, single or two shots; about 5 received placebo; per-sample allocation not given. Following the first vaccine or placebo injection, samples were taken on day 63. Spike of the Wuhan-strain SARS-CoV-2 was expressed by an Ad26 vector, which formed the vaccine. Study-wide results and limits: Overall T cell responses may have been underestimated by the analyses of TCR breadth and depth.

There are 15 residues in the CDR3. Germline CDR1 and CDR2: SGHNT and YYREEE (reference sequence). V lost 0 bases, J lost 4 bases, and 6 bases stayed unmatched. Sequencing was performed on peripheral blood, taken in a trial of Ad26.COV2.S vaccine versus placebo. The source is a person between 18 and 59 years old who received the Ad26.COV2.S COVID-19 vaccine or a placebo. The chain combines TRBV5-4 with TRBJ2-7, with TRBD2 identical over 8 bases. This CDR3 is CASSLGRAGEYEQYF. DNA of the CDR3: TGTGCCAGCAGCTTGGGGCGAGCGGGAGAATACGAGCAGTACTTC.